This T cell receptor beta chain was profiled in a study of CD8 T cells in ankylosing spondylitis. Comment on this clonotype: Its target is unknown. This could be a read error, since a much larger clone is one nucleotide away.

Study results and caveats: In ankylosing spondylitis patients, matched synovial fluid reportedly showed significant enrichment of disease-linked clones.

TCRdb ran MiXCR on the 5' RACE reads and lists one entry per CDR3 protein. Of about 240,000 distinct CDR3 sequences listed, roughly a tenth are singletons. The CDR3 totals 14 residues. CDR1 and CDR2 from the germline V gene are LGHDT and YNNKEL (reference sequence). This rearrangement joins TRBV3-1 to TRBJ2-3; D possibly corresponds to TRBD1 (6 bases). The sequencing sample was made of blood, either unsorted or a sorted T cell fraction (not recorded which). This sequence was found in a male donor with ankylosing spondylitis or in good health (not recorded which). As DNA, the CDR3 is TGTACCAGCAACCGGGACACCAGCACAGATACGCAGTATTTT. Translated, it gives CTSNRDTSTDTQYF.